Below, one TCR beta chain is given with its context. Its antigen is not yet known. Per-nucleotide qualities are absent, and no much larger clonotype sits a single base away. This specimen belongs to a study of blood T cells in healthy people across ages (dated by TCRdb to between 2015 and 2016). In the study overall: In model experiments, template switching captured about one uniquely barcoded TCR beta cDNA molecule for every two T cells. To track age-related changes in TCR beta repertoire diversity, the study relied on deep sequencing normalized with unique cDNA molecular identifiers. The donors were divided into four age groups: young (average around 15 years), middle-aged (about 40), aged (approximately 62) and long-lived (roughly 82). Using the same blood draw, the study looked at two additional independent replicas of 1 million unique cDNA reads for two donors, one aged 18 to 29 and the other aged 80 or older. What the authors observed across the whole study: There was a strong correlation between observed TCR beta diversity and the percentage of naive T cells measured by flow cytometry. Since profiling was done on bulk unsorted PBMCs, naive and antigen-experienced compartments could not be conclusively compared. Estimates of total diversity based on one million sequenced T cells were considered lower bounds and underestimates. Observed TCR beta diversity per million T cells fell roughly linearly with age, and a significant reduction was already apparent by age roughly 40. The CMV infection status of donors was not known, potentially confounding age-related changes in expanded clonotypes. Compared with the aged group, more naive CD4+ T cells, fewer expanded clones and increased TCR diversity were shown by the long-lived group, suggesting age selection.

The 39 donors, aged roughly 6 to 95 years, were systemically healthy Caucasian individuals from Russia. Each donor gave about 11 milliliters of peripheral blood, drawn into EDTA-treated Vacutainer tubes. Ficoll-Paque density-gradient centrifugation was used to isolate PBMCs, with at least 6.5 million per sample. Total RNA, at least 5.5 micrograms per sample, was extracted from PBMCs with Trizol reagent. Naive CD45RAhigh/CD27high T cell percentages were measured by flow cytometry on a PBMC aliquot from every donor. Library construction relied on 5' RACE. The listed sequencing device is Illumina HiSeq 2500. A second PCR of roughly 6 to 12 cycles was performed with a sample-barcoded 5' primer and a J-beta primer mix. A unique molecular identifier was introduced onto each TCR beta cDNA molecule by a template-switch 5' adaptor carrying 12 random nucleotides. Each sample yielded at least 2.5 million CDR3-containing paired-end reads. First-strand cDNA synthesis was performed from all RNA using the Mint cDNA synthesis kit, with priming by a TRBC-specific oligonucleotide. All cDNA was treated with uracil-DNA glycosylase and then went through a first 18-cycle PCR with the universal primers M1SS and BC2_uni_R. For the original study's pipeline: Each sample was normalized by randomly selecting 1 million high-quality reads, each carrying a distinct molecular identifier. Reads with shared molecular identifiers were discarded instead of being binned into consensus sequences. MiTCR, set to a Q25 quality threshold and the strictest error-elimination algorithm, was used for CDR3 identification, clonotype clustering and error correction. A nonparametric unseen species model with Euler transformation was used to estimate lower-bound total TCR beta diversity. Starting from the raw public reads, TCRdb applied fastp trimming at Q25, assembled clones with MiXCR and retained in-frame beta chains. Here each entry gathers all rows of one CDR3 protein and keeps the most common genes and DNA. V and J calls and clone size were set by TCRdb, not the authors. The sample yields over 750,000 distinct CDR3 sequences; approximately 25% were counted once. Clones ranked in the top ten supply 9.4% of the sample.

Based on the germline V gene, the CDR1 and CDR2 sequences are SGHTA and FQGNSA. For this chain, trimming is 0 bases at the V end and 7 bases at the J end, and the number of junction bases without a gene match is 6. Including cysteine and phenylalanine, the CDR3 has 15 amino acids. Only CDR3 DNA remains: 45 bases, in frame from the first base. The same sample was also used in a study of T cells of mothers and their children. The second study's authors report: Donors were nine systemically healthy Caucasian individuals: three mothers and their six children. cDNA synthesis used all of the extracted RNA, with roughly 1.5 ug of RNA in each 15 ul reaction. In the second PCR, the M1S primer added sample barcodes and 2-4 random nucleotides. Each mother yielded over 9.5 million TCR beta CDR3 reads and each child some 3 million reads. In both related and unrelated pairs, thymic selection shapes the output of TCR recombination in a similar way, with inherited differences having only a minor effect. Normalized repertoire overlap was always found to be slightly, but never significantly, higher in related mother-child pairs than in unrelated mother-child pairs. Persistent microchimeric T cell clones were not detected, at a sensitivity of 95 to 100 clones per million clonotypes. Deep NGS was used in the study to compare the TCR beta repertoires of mothers and children and to look for features that separate related mother-child pairs from unrelated individuals. The mean age was 40 +/- 4 years for the mothers and approximately 11 +/- 4 years for the children. After adapter ligation was performed with NEBNext reagents, the libraries were sequenced on an Illumina HiSeq 2000 with 100+100 nt paired-end reads. To prevent cross-contamination, the mother and child libraries were prepared a month apart and were sequenced in separate runs. For each donor, between about 450,000 and 2,300,000 distinct TCR beta clonotypes were identified. Naive TCR beta clonotypes were estimated from low-frequency clonotypes matched to each donor's FACS-determined naive share, without sorting.

The sequenced material came from blood. The chain is made from TRBV7-2 and TRBJ2-1; 7 central nucleotides agree with TRBD2. This TCR was recovered from a boy younger than 18 in good health. The CDR3 sequence is CASSLARGTLNEQFF. The nucleotide sequence reads as follows: TGTGCCAGCAGCTTAGCGCGGGGGACCCTGAATGAGCAGTTCTTC.